The T cell receptor beta chain described here comes from a study of cytomegalovirus exposure and HLA in healthy donors. The CDR3 totals 15 residues. Germline V CDR1 and CDR2: SGHTA, FQGNSA. V lost 5 bases and J lost 4; bases outside the gene matches: 11. The primer mix had 60 Vbeta and 13 Jbeta primers. The data were produced by immunoSEQ multiplex PCR, yet TCRdb's version contains in-frame clones alone and is incomplete. The repertoire includes roughly 160,000 clones, 60% to 80% of them detected once, and roughly 10% sits in the top ten. Sequenced: PBMCs. This sequence joins TRBV7-2 and TRBJ2-7; 7 nucleotides agree with TRBD1. This TCR derives from a man younger than 35 in good health and CMV-seropositive. The CDR3 DNA reads as TGTGCCAGCAGCCCCCGGGACAGTCGAGGTTACGAGCAGTACTTC. It translates to CASSPRDSRGYEQYF. Complete variable domain (other parts from reference TRBV7-2 and TRBJ2-7): GAGVSQSPSNKVTEKGKDVELRCDPISGHTALYWYRQSLGQGLEFLIYFQGNSAPDKSGLPSDRFSAERTGGSVSTLTIQRTQQEDSAVYLCASSPRDSRGYEQYFGPGTRLTVT.